These 5 T cell receptor beta chains were sequenced from one sample in a study of long-term antiretroviral therapy in people with HIV. Run at survey level, the immunoSEQ assay was version v3.0. Clones were read by immunoSEQ multiplex PCR, and TCRdb kept only the in-frame ones, dropping some. The sample contains some 31,000 clones, almost 95% of which appear only once. Here the sequenced sample was unsorted PBMCs, taken about 7.4 years after starting antiretroviral therapy. These receptors all stem from a man aged 50 or older with HIV.

The V gene is TRBV27, the J gene TRBJ2-7; tentative D call: TRBD1 (6 bases). This CDR3 region has 13 residues. Trimming removed 3 bases at V and 2 bases at J, with 8 bases between. Germline lookup yields CDR1 MNHEY and CDR2 SMNVEV (reference sequence). Here the CDR3 reads CASSLQGPYEQYF. The CDR3 nucleotides are TGTGCCAGCAGTTTGCAGGGGCCCTACGAGCAGTACTTC.

V gene TRBV19 combines with J gene TRBJ2-2; no reliable D call. Germline CDR1 and CDR2: LNHDA and SQIVND (reference sequence). V lost 3 bases, J lost 4 bases, and 9 bases lay in between. This CDR3 comprises 14 residues. The CDR3 nucleotides are TGTGCCAGTAGTATGAGCGCGGCCACCGGGGAGCTGTTTTTT. It codes for CASSMSAATGELFF.

V and J are TRBV5-6 and TRBJ2-7; D may be TRBD1 (7 bases). The CDR3 loop spans 15 amino acids. The ends were cut back, 0 bases at V and 2 bases at J, with 12 bases in the middle. The germline gives CDR1 SGHDT, CDR2 YYEEEE. CDR3 in amino acids: CASSLAGGNPYEQYF. CDR3 DNA: TGTGCCAGCAGCTTGGCAGGGGGGAATCCCTACGAGCAGTACTTC.

The rearrangement links TRBV4-3 to TRBJ1-2, with 10 bases aligning to TRBD1. There are 13 residues in the CDR3. Looked up from germline, CDR1 is LGHNA and CDR2 is YSLEER. V lost 3 bases to trimming and J lost 8 bases; unmatched junction nucleotides: 3. CDR3: CASSHGTGDGYTF. The DNA of the CDR3 is TGCGCCAGCAGCCACGGGACAGGGGACGGCTACACCTTC.

V is TRBV5-1 and J is TRBJ2-7, with 7 bases lining up with TRBD2. CDR1 is SGHRS, CDR2 YFSETQ, per germline. This CDR3 has 15 amino acids. V dropped 3 bases and J dropped 3; count of bases not matched to a gene: 9. This chain's CDR3 is CASSSGGGSGYEQYF. The DNA of the CDR3 is TGCGCCAGCAGCTCTGGGGGGGGAAGTGGCTACGAGCAGTACTTC.